One T cell receptor beta chain is described in this entry. This sample stems from a study of shared clonotypes between healthy human individuals. CDR1 MNHNS and CDR2 SASEGT come from the germline V gene. V was cut by 3 bases and J by 7 bases, with 16 bases left in between. The CDR3 runs to 14 residues. Clones were read by immunoSEQ multiplex PCR, and TCRdb kept only the in-frame ones, dropping some. The top ten clones hold around 2% of a sample with around 700,000 clones, 72% of them seen once. Sequencing used memory CD4+ T cells sorted from blood. Subset reported: CD45RA-negative fraction. The chain has TRBV6-1 and TRBJ2-7; the D gene is possibly TRBD2 (6 bases). This TCR came from a woman under 40 in good health. The CDR3 nucleotides read TGTGCCAGCAGTGAGTGGAGGGGCGTCCGGGAGCAGTACTTC. Translation gives CASSEWRGVREQYF.